The 17 T cell receptor beta chains reported below all come from one sample, sequenced in a study of early stage breast cancer tumors. The table came from immunoSEQ multiplex PCR; TCRdb's copy has only in-frame clones and leaves some out. The sample consists of some 47,000 clones, approximately 80% of them appearing once. Source material: blood. These receptors all stem from a person aged 45-60 years with breast cancer.

This clone was observed a single time. The DNA for the CDR3 is TGTGCCAGCAGCGCCGGGCAGGGGAAGGGTGAAAAACTGTTTTTT. This translates into CASSAGQGKGEKLFF. The chain has TRBV5-4 and TRBJ1-4, with a possible D match to TRBD1 (6 bases). CDR1 and CDR2 (germline): SGHNT, YYREEE (reference sequence). This CDR3 spans 15 amino acids. V gave up 4 bases and J gave up 7 bases, with 17 bases separating them. Looking up the rest from reference TRBV5-4 and TRBJ1-4 gives the full variable domain: ETGVTQSPTHLIKTRGQQVTLRCSSQSGHNTVSWYQQALGQGPQFIFQYYREEENGRGNFPPRFSGLQFPNYSSELNVNALELDDSALYLCASSAGQGKGEKLFFGSGTQLSVL.

This sequence joins TRBV19 and TRBJ1-5; a possible D gene is TRBD1 (5 bases). Germline loops: CDR1 LNHDA, CDR2 SQIVND (reference sequence). The CDR3 spans 16 residues. Trimming removed 3 bases at V and 4 bases at J, with 16 bases between. The CDR3 reads CASSMVQVASNQPQHF. The CDR3 DNA reads TGTGCCAGTAGTATGGTACAGGTCGCGAGTAATCAGCCCCAGCATTTT.

V usage is TRBV5-1 and J usage is TRBJ2-3; 12 bases are shared with TRBD1. The germline V gene encodes CDR1 SGHRS and CDR2 YFSETQ. The CDR3 runs 16 residues. The V and J ends lost 4 bases and 5 bases, in that order; junction bases with no gene match: 8. The CDR3, as DNA: TGCGCCAGCAGCAGGCCAGGGACAGGGGGCCGAGATACGCAGTATTTT. Translated: CASSRPGTGGRDTQYF. Drawing the rest from reference TRBV5-1 and TRBJ2-3, the complete variable domain is KAGVTQTPRYLIKTRGQQVTLSCSPISGHRSVSWYQQTPGQGLQFLFEYFSETQRNKGNFPGRFSGRQFSNSRSEMNVSTLELGDSALYLCASSRPGTGGRDTQYFGPGTRLTVL.

The V and J genes are TRBV7-6 and TRBJ2-7; weak D call: TRBD2 (6 bases). CDR3 length equals 13 residues. Trimming removed 2 bases at V and 5 bases at J, with 10 bases between. Per germline, CDR1 SGHVS and CDR2 FNYEAQ. The CDR3 reads CASSLFLANEQYF. CDR3 DNA sequence: TGTGCCAGCAGCTTATTTCTAGCGAACGAGCAGTACTTC.

The chain carries TRBV6-5 and TRBJ1-5; D unclear. The V end was cut by 6 bases, the J end by 2 bases, with 11 bases between. CDR1 and CDR2 from the germline V gene are MNHEY and SVGAGI. The CDR3 extends over 14 amino acids. CDR3 loop: CASSLFDGNQPQHF. CDR3 coding DNA: TGTGCCAGCAGCCTGTTTGATGGCAATCAGCCCCAGCATTTT.

The CDR3 DNA is TGTGCCAGCGGACAGGGGTCTCCTTACTATGGCTACACCTTC. Translation gives CASGQGSPYYGYTF. The chain combines TRBV7-8 with TRBJ1-2; 9 bases map to TRBD1. CDR3 size: 14 residues. Trimming removed 8 bases from V and 3 bases from J; junction bases left unmatched: 7. Germline V gives CDR1 SGHVS, CDR2 FQNEAQ.

The chain combines TRBV5-1 with TRBJ1-6; D ambiguous. The V end lost 5 bases, the J end lost 6 bases, and 12 bases lay between the germline ends. Germline V gives CDR1 SGHRS, CDR2 YFSETQ. The CDR3 is made up of 14 amino acids. CDR3 DNA sequence: TGCGCCAGCAGGTTTGTGGAACTTAATTCACCCCTCCACTTT. Translated, it gives CASRFVELNSPLHF. Based on the CDR3 plus reference TRBV5-1 and TRBJ1-6, the full variable domain is KAGVTQTPRYLIKTRGQQVTLSCSPISGHRSVSWYQQTPGQGLQFLFEYFSETQRNKGNFPGRFSGRQFSNSRSEMNVSTLELGDSALYLCASRFVELNSPLHFGNGTRLTVT.

This chain uses TRBV6-5 with TRBJ2-7; tentatively, D is TRBD1 or TRBD2 (6 bases each). Per the germline V gene, CDR1 is MNHEY and CDR2 is SVGAGI. This CDR3 region has 15 residues. Trimming pared 0 bases from V and 7 bases from J, leaving 16 bases between. The DNA for the CDR3 is TGTGCCAGCAGTTACTCGATCGGGGGCGAGTGGGAGCAGTACTTC. Amino acid sequence: CASSYSIGGEWEQYF.

Points on this clone: One end of the junction fails to match germline, which may point to a read error. The chain uses TRBV6-5 and TRBJ2-7, with TRBD1 matching over 7 bases. Per germline, CDR1 MNHEY and CDR2 SVGAGI. CDR3 length: 11 amino acids. CDR3 loop: CASSSGDRVHF. CDR3 coding DNA: TGTGCCAGCAGTTCTGGGGACAGAGTGCACTTC.

The rearrangement uses TRBV12-5 and TRBJ1-5; 12 bases align to TRBD1. Germline lookup yields CDR1 LGHNT and CDR2 FRNRAP. There are 18 residues in the CDR3. The J segment lost 2 bases and the V segment lost 2 bases, leaving 7 bases of the junction unmatched. CDR3 DNA sequence: TGTGCTAGTGGTTTGTCCCGGGACAGGGGGCGCGGCAATCAGCCCCAGCATTTT. It encodes CASGLSRDRGRGNQPQHF.

This chain joins TRBV7-2 and TRBJ1-5; D uncertain. The V end lost 5 bases, the J end lost 0 bases, and 8 bases lay between the germline ends. CDR1 is SGHTA, CDR2 FQGNSA, per germline. CDR3 length: 14 amino acids. The CDR3 loop is CASSQPYSNQPQHF. The CDR3 DNA reads TGTGCCAGCAGCCAACCTTATAGCAATCAGCCCCAGCATTTT.

The chain is built from TRBV5-1 and TRBJ1-2; D is unresolved. The V gene's germline CDR1 is SGHRS and CDR2 YFSETQ. CDR3 length: 14 residues. V gave up 0 bases and J gave up 0 bases, with 6 bases separating them. This CDR3 is CASSLEDSNYGYTF. The CDR3 DNA follows: TGCGCCAGCAGCTTGGAGGATTCTAACTATGGCTACACCTTC. The full variable domain, in which reference TRBV5-1 and TRBJ1-2 provide the parts outside the CDR3, is KAGVTQTPRYLIKTRGQQVTLSCSPISGHRSVSWYQQTPGQGLQFLFEYFSETQRNKGNFPGRFSGRQFSNSRSEMNVSTLELGDSALYLCASSLEDSNYGYTFGSGTRLTVV.

CDR3 in DNA: TGTGCCAGCAGCGTAGAACCGGGACGGAGCCTGACTATATCCTACAATGAGCAGTTCTTC. This encodes CASSVEPGRSLTISYNEQFF. V is TRBV9 and J is TRBJ2-1, with D perhaps being TRBD1 or TRBD2 (5 bases each). The CDR3 has 20 residues. CDR1 is SGDLS and CDR2 is YYNGEE in the germline V gene. Trimming cost V 0 bases and J 1 base, with 23 bases left between them.

This chain links TRBV2 with TRBJ1-3; 9 bases align to TRBD1. V lost 9 bases and J lost 4; bases outside the gene matches: 4. In germline, CDR1 is SNHLY, CDR2 FYNNEI. This CDR3 contains 13 residues. In DNA form, the CDR3 reads TGTGCCAGACAGGGGGCGAACGGAAACACCATATATTTT. It yields the protein CARQGANGNTIYF. Using reference TRBV2 and TRBJ1-3 for the parts outside the CDR3, the full variable domain is EPEVTQTPSHQVTQMGQEVILRCVPISNHLYFYWYRQILGQKVEFLVSFYNNEISEKSEIFDDQFSVERPDGSNFTLKIRSTKLEDSAMYFCARQGANGNTIYFGEGSWLTVV.

This clone was seen just once. The gene calls are TRBV9 and TRBJ2-7, with a possible D match to TRBD2 (6 bases). V lost 0 bases and J 2 bases, leaving 12 bases between the germline ends. CDR1 and CDR2 from the germline V gene are SGDLS and YYNGEE. This CDR3 is built from 15 residues. DNA for the CDR3: TGTGCCAGCAGCGTAGGCGGGACCTCCACCTACGAGCAGTACTTC. It codes for CASSVGGTSTYEQYF. The entire variable domain, with the rest obtained from reference TRBV9 and TRBJ2-7, is as follows: DSGVTQTPKHLITATGQRVTLRCSPRSGDLSVYWYQQSLDQGLQFLIQYYNGEERAKGNILERFSAQQFPDLHSELNLSSLELGDSALYFCASSVGGTSTYEQYFGPGTRLTVT.

This chain joins TRBV5-1 and TRBJ2-2; D might be TRBD1 or TRBD2, each matching 5 bases. This CDR3 has 15 residues. V lost 4 bases to trimming and J lost 0 bases, with 10 bases between them. Looked up from germline, CDR1 is SGHRS and CDR2 is YFSETQ. Here the CDR3 reads CASSQRDPNTGELFF. CDR3 sequence (DNA): TGCGCCAGCAGCCAAAGGGACCCGAACACCGGGGAGCTGTTTTTT.

The chain is built from TRBV5-1 and TRBJ2-5; D may be TRBD1 (6 bases). Trimming cost V 3 bases and J 4 bases, with 16 bases left between them. Germline V gene lookup returns CDR1 SGHRS and CDR2 YFSETQ. This CDR3 is 15 amino acids long. As DNA, the CDR3 is TGCGCCAGCAGCTGGGCAGGGGAACTCACAGAGACCCAGTACTTC. Translated, it gives CASSWAGELTETQYF.